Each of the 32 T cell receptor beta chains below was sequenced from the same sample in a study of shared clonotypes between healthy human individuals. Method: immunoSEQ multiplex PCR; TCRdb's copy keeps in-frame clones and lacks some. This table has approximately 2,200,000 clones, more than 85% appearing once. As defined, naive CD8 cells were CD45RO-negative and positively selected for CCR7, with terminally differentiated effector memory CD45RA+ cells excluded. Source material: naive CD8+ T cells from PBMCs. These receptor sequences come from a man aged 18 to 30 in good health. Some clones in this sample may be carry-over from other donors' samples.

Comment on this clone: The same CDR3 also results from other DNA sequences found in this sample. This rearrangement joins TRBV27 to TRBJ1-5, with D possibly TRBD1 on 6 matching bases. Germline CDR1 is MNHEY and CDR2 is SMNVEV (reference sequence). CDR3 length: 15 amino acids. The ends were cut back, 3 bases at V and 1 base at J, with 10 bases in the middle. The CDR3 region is CASSLARGSNQPQHF. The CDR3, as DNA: TGTGCCAGCAGTTTGGCCAGGGGAAGCAATCAGCCCCAGCATTTT.

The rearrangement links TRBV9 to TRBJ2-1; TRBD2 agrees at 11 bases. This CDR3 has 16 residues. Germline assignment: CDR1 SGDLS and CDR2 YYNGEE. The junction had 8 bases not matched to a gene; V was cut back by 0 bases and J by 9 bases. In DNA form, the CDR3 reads TGTGCCAGCAGCGTAGAGAGTCTAGCGGGAGGATTTGAGCAGTTCTTC. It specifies CASSVESLAGGFEQFF.

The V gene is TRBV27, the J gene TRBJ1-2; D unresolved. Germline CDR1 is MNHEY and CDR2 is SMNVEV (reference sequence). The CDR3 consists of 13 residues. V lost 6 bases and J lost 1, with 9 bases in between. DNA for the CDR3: TGTGCCAGCAGCTGGGCCTATAACTATGGCTACACCTTC. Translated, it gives CASSWAYNYGYTF.

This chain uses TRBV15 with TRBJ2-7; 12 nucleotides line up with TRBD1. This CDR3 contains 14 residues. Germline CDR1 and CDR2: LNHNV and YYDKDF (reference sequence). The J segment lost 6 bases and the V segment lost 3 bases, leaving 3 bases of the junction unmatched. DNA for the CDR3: TGTGCCACCAGCAGCCGGGACAGGGGGCCCGAGCAGTACTTC. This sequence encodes CATSSRDRGPEQYF.

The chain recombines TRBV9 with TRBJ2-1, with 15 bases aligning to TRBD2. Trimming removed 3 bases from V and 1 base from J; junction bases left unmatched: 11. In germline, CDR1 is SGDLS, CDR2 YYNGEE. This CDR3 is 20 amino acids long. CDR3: CASSEPRGLAGGGSYNEQFF. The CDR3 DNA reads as TGTGCCAGCAGCGAGCCCCGAGGACTAGCGGGAGGGGGGTCCTACAATGAGCAGTTCTTC.

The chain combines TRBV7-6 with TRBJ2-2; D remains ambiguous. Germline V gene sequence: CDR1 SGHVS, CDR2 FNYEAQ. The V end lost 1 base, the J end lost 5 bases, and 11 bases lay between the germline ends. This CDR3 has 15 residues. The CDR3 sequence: CASSLGAAITGELFF. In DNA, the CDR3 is TGTGCCAGCAGCTTAGGGGCAGCCATTACCGGGGAGCTGTTTTTT.

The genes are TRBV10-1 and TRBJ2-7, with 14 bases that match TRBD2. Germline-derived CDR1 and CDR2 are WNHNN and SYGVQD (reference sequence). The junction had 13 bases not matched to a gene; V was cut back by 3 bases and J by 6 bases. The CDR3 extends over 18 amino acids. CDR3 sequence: CASSDFEGLAGGEGEQYF. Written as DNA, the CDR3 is TGCGCCAGCAGTGATTTTGAAGGACTAGCGGGAGGAGAGGGCGAGCAGTACTTC.

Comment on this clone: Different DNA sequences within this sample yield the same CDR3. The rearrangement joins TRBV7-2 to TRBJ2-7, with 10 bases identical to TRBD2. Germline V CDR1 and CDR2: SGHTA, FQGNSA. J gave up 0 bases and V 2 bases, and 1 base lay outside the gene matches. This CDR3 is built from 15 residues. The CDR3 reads CASSLLAGGSYEQYF. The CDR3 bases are TGTGCCAGCAGCTTATTAGCGGGAGGCTCCTACGAGCAGTACTTC.

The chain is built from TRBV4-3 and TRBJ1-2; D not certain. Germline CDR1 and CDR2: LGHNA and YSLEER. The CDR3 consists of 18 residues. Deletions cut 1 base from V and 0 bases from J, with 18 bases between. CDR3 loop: CASSQGVAGGSSNYGYTF. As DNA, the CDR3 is TGCGCCAGCAGCCAAGGAGTGGCAGGAGGAAGTTCTAACTATGGCTACACCTTC.

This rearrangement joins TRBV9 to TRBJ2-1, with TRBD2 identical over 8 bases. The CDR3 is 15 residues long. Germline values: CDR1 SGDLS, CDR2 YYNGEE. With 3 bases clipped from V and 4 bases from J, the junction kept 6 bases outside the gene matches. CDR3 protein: CASSAGPSGYNEQFF. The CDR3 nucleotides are TGTGCCAGCAGCGCCGGGCCTAGCGGGTACAATGAGCAGTTCTTC.

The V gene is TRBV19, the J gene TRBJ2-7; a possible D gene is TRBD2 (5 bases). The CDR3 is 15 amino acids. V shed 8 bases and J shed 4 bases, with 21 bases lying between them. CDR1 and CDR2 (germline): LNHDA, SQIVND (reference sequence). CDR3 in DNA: TGTGCCAGTGAAGCAACCGGGAACCGAGGATACGAGCAGTACTTC. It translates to CASEATGNRGYEQYF.

CDR3 in DNA: TGTGCCAGCAGTTACACGGGGATCCAAGAGACCCAGTACTTC. Translation: CASSYTGIQETQYF. The J gene is TRBJ2-5, the V gene TRBV6-6; the D gene is possibly TRBD2 (5 bases). Germline V CDR1 and CDR2: MNHNY, SVGAGI (reference sequence). The ends were cut back, 2 bases at V and 1 base at J, with 8 bases in the middle. The CDR3 covers 14 residues.

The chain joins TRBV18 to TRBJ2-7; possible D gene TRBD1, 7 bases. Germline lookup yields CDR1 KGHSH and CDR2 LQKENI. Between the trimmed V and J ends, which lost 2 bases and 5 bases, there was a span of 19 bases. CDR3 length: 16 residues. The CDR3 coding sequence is TGTGCCAGCTCACCAGTATGGAGGGGGCAGAAAGACGAGCAGTACTTC. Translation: CASSPVWRGQKDEQYF.

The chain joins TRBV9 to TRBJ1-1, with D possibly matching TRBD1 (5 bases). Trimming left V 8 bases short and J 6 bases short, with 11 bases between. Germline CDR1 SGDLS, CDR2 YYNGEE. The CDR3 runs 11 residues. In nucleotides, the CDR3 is TGTGCCAGTGGGACCGGGCCTGAAGCTTTCTTT. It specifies CASGTGPEAFF.

The CDR3, as DNA: TGTGCCAGCAGCTCCCCTAGCTCCTACGAGCAGTACTTC. Encoded protein: CASSSPSSYEQYF. This chain joins TRBV13 and TRBJ2-7; D remains ambiguous. From germline, CDR1 is PRHDT and CDR2 FYEKMQ (reference sequence). Trimming removed 4 bases from V and 0 bases from J, with 7 bases in between. The CDR3 spans 13 residues. Using reference TRBV13 and TRBJ2-7 for the parts outside the CDR3, the full variable domain is AAGVIQSPRHLIKEKRETATLKCYPIPRHDTVYWYQQGPGQDPQFLISFYEKMQSDKGSIPDRFSAQQFSDYHSELNMSSLELGDSALYFCASSSPSSYEQYFGPGTRLTVT.

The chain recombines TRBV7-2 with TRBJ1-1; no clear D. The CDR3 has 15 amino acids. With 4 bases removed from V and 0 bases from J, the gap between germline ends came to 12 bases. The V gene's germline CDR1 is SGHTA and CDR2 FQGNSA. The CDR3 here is CASSSWTGLNTEAFF. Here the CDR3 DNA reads TGTGCCAGCAGCTCATGGACTGGGCTGAACACTGAAGCTTTCTTT.

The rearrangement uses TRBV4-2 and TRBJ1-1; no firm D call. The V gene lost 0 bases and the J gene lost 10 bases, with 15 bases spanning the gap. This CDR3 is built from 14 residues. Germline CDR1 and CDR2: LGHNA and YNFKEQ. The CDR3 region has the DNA TGTGCCAGCAGCCAAGATTTGGTGTACTTTGGAGCTTTCTTT. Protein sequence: CASSQDLVYFGAFF.

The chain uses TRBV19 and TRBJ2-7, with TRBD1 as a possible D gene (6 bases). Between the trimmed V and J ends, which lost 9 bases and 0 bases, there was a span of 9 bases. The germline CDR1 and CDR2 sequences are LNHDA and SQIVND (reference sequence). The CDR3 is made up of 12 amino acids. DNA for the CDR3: TGTGCCAGCCAGGGGAGCTCCTACGAGCAGTACTTC. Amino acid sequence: CASQGSSYEQYF. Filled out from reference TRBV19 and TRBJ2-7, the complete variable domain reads DGGITQSPKYLFRKEGQNVTLSCEQNLNHDAMYWYRQDPGQGLRLIYYSQIVNDFQKGDIAEGYSVSREKKESFPLTVTSAQKNPTAFYLCASQGSSYEQYFGPGTRLTVT.

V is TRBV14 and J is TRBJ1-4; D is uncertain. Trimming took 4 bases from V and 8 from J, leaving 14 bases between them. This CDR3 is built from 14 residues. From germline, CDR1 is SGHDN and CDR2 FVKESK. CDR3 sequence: CASSPTPGREKLFF. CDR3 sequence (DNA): TGTGCCAGCAGCCCGACCCCCGGACGGGAAAAACTGTTTTTT.

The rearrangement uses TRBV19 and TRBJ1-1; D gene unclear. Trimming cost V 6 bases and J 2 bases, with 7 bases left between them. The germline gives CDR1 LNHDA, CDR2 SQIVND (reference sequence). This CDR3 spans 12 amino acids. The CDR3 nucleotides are TGTGCCAGTAGGACCTTTAACACTGAAGCTTTCTTT. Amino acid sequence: CASRTFNTEAFF.

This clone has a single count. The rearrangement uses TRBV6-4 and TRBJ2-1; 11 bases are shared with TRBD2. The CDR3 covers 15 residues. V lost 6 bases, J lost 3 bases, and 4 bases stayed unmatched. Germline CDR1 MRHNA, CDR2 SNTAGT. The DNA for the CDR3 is TGTGCCAGCAGAGAGACTAGCGGGATCTACAATGAGCAGTTCTTC. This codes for CASRETSGIYNEQFF.

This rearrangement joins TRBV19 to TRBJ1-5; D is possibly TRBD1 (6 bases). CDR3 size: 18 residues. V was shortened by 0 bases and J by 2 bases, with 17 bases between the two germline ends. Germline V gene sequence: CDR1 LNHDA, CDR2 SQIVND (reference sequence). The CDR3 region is CASSIDHGRGGGNQPQHF. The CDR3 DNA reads TGTGCCAGTAGTATAGATCACGGGCGAGGGGGGGGCAATCAGCCCCAGCATTTT.

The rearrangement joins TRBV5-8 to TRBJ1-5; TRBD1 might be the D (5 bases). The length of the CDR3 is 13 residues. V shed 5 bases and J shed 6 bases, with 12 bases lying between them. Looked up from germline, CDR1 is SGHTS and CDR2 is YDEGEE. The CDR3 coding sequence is TGTGCCAGCAGGAATCGGGGGTCTCAGCCCCAGCATTTT. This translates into CASRNRGSQPQHF.

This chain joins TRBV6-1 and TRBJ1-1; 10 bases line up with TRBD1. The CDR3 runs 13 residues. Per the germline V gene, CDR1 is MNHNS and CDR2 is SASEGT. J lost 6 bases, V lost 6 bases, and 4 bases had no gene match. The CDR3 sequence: CASRDRGNAEAFF. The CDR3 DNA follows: TGTGCCAGCAGGGACAGGGGGAATGCTGAAGCTTTCTTT.

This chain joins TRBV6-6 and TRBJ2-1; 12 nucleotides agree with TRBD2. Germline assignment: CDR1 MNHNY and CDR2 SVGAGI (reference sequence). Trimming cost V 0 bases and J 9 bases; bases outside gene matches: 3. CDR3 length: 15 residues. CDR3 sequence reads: CASSYSSSGRVEQFF. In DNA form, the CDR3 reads TGTGCCAGCAGTTACTCGTCTAGCGGGAGGGTTGAGCAGTTCTTC.

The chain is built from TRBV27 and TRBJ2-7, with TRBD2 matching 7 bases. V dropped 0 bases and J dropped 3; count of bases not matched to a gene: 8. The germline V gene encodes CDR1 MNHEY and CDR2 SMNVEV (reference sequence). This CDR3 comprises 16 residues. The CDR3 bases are TGTGCCAGCAGTTTATCTTCTAGCGGCCTATACTACGAGCAGTACTTC. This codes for CASSLSSSGLYYEQYF.

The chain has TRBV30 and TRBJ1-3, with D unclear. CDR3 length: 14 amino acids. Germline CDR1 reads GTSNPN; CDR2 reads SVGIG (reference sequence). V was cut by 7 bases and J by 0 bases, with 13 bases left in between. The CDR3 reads CAFRGVTSGNTIYF. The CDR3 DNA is TGTGCCTTCCGGGGAGTGACCTCTGGAAACACCATATATTTT.

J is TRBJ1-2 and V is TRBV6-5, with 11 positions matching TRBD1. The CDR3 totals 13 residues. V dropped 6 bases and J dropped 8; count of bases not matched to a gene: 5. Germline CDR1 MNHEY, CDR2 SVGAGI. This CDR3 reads CASRGQGVGGYTF. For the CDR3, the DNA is TGTGCCAGCAGGGGACAGGGGGTGGGAGGCTACACCTTC.

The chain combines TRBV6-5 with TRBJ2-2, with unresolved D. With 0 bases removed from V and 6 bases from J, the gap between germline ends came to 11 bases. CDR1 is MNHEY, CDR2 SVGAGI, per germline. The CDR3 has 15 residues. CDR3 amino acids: CASSYSRWGAGELFF. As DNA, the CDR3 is TGTGCCAGCAGTTACTCACGGTGGGGTGCCGGGGAGCTGTTTTTT.

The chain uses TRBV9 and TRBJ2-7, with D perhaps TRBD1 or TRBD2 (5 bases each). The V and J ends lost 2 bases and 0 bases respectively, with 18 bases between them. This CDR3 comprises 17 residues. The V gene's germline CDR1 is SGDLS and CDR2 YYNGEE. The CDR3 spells CASSVSASEGSSYEQYF. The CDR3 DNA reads TGTGCCAGCAGCGTGTCCGCGTCTGAGGGGAGCTCCTACGAGCAGTACTTC. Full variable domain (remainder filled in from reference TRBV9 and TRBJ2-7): DSGVTQTPKHLITATGQRVTLRCSPRSGDLSVYWYQQSLDQGLQFLIQYYNGEERAKGNILERFSAQQFPDLHSELNLSSLELGDSALYFCASSVSASEGSSYEQYFGPGTRLTVT.

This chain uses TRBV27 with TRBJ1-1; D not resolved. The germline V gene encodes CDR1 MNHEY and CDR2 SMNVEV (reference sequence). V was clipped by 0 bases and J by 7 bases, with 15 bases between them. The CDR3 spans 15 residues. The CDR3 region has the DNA TGTGCCAGCAGTTTATCGTTTCTGTTGGTTGATGAAGCTTTCTTT. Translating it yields CASSLSFLLVDEAFF.

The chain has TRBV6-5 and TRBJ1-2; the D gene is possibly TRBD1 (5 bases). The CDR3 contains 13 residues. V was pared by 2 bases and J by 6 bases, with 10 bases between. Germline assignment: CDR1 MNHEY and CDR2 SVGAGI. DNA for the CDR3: TGTGCCAGCAGTTACGCGGGGGTTCATGGCTACACCTTC. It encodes CASSYAGVHGYTF.